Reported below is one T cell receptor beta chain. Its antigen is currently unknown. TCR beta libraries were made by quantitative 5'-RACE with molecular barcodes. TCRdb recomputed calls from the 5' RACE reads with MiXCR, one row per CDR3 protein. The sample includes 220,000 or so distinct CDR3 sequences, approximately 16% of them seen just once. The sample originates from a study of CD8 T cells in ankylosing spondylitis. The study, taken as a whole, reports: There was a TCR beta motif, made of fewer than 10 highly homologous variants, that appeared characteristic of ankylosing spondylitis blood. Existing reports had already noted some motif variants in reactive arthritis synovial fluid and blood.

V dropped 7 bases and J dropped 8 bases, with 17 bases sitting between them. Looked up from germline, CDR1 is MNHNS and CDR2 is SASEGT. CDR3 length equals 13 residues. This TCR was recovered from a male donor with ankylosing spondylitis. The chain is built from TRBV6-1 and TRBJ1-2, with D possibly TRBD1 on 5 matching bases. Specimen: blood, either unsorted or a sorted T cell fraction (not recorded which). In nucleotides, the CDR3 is TGTGCCAGCAATGGTCAGGGAGCATGGGGCTACACCTTC. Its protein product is CASNGQGAWGYTF.